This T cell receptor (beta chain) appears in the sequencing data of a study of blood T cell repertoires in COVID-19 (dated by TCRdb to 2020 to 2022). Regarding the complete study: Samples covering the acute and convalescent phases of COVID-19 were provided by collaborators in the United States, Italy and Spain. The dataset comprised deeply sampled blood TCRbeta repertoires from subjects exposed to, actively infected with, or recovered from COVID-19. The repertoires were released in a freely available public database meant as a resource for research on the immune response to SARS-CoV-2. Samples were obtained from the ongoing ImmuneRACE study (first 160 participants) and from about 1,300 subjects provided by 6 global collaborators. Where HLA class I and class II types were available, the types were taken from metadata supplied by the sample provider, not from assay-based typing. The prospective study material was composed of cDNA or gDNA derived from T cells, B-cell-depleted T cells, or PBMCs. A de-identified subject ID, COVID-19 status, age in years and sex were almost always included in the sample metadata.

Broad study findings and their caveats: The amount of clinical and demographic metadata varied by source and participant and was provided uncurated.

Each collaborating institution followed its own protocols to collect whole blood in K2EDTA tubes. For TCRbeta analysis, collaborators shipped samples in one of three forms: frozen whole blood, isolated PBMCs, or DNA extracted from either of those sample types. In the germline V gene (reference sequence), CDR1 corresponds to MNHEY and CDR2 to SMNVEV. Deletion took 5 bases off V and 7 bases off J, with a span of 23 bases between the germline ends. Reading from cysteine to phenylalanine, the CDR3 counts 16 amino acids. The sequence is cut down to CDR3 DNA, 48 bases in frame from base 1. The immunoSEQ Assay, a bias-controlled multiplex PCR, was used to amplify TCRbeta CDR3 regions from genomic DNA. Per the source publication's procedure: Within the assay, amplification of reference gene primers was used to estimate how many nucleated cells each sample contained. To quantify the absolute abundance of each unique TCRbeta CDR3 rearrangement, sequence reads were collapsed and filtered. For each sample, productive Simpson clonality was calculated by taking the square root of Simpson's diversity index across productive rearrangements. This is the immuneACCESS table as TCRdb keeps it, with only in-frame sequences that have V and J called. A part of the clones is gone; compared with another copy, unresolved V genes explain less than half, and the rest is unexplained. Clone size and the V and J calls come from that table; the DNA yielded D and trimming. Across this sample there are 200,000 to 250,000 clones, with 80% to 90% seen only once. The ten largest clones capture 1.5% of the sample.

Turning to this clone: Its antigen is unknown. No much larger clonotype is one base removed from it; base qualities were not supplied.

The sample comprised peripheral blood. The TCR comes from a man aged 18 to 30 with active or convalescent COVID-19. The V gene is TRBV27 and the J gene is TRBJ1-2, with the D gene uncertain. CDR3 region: CASSASRLRSRGGYTF. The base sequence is TGTGCCAGCAGTGCTTCGAGGTTGAGGTCACGGGGTGGCTACACCTTC.